Listed here is a single TCR beta chain. At least ten counts were recorded for this clonotype. Its cognate antigen has yet to be identified. The record has no base qualities; no much larger clone is one base away. TCR cDNA was synthesized by 5'RACE template switching, through which a universal primer site and unique molecular identifiers were introduced. Priming of cDNA synthesis was performed from both the TCR alpha and TCR beta constant segments. Libraries were amplified in two PCR steps, with sample barcodes and sequencing adapters added in the second step. Sequencing of libraries was performed on Illumina HiSeq 2500 (2x100 bp) or NovaSeq (2x150 bp). The study's own analysis went as follows. Demultiplexing of reads and collapsing into UMI consensus sequences were performed with MIGEC, and V(D)J alignment was carried out with MiXCR. Clonotypes responding to the vaccine were identified with edgeR on replicate PBMC samples, with the criteria of FDR below 0.01 and a log2 fold change above 5 up to day 15. Each bulk clonotype was labeled CD4 or CD8 based on which sequenced repertoire, CD4 or CD8, contained the clonotype at higher abundance. TCRdb took the public reads, trimmed them with fastp at Q25, ran MiXCR for clone calling and kept in-frame beta chains. All rows with the same CDR3 protein become a single entry with the most common DNA and genes. These V and J calls are TCRdb output, not the study's own analysis. The sample includes tens of thousands of distinct CDR3 sequences, with 7.4% observed a single time. The ten largest clonotypes hold 25% to 30% of the sample.

This entry comes from a study of T cells after yellow fever vaccination (dated by TCRdb to between 2018 and 2021). The study in broad terms: The SMART-Seq v4 Ultra Low Input RNA kit was used to prepare libraries from fractions with low cell numbers. To follow T-cell clones before and after primary and booster YFV17D yellow fever vaccination, bulk TCR alpha and beta repertoires were sequenced over time. Blood was collected at multiple timepoints before and after primary and secondary immunization, and bulk PBMC replicates and cell subsets were isolated. Two healthy male donors, one aged 18 to 30 and one aged 30 to 40 years, made up the cohort. The study at large found these results: Because only a couple of donors were included in the study, the extent to which the findings can be generalized is limited. A small share of clonotypes was detected in both CD4 and CD8 compartments, with the overlap likely arising from convergent recombination. Compared with the primary T-cell response, the secondary T-cell response was faster but weaker, reaching its peak on day 5 rather than on day 15. Computational filtering was required because FACS-sorted repertoires could contain abundant contaminating clonotypes from the bulk population. After the booster, most of the clones that had expanded following primary vaccination were detected again (roughly 97% of CD4 and around 87% of CD8), which suggests that memory was broadly maintained.

V is cut by 0 bases and J by 8 bases, and the space between the germline ends is 5 bases. There are 11 amino acids in the CDR3, from cysteine to phenylalanine inclusive. Only CDR3 DNA remains: 33 bases, in frame from the first base. CDR1 SGHKS and CDR2 YYEKEE are derived from the germline V gene (reference sequence). This sample's treatment or condition label indicates: live attenuated yellow fever vaccine strain. A standard Ficoll-Paque protocol was used to isolate PBMCs from peripheral blood. Dynabeads CD4 and CD8 positive selection kits were used to isolate the CD4 and CD8 T-cell fractions. TriZol was used to extract RNA from bulk PBMCs, from CD4 and CD8 fractions, and from dextramer-positive and dextramer-negative fractions.

This clonotype was sampled from a man aged 18 to 35 who received the YFV17D yellow fever vaccine. The chain is encoded by TRBV5-5 joined to TRBJ1-2; no D segment can be confidently identified. Here the sequenced sample was CD8+ T cells sorted from PBMCs, taken around 15 days after the first yellow fever vaccination. The DNA reads as follows: TGTGCCAGCAGCTTGGGGAAGGGCTACACCTTC. It translates as CASSLGKGYTF.